Listed here is a single T cell receptor (beta chain). Its antigen is not yet known. Nothing much larger sits one base from this clone, and base qualities are not available. Deletion took 0 bases off V and 6 bases off J, with a span of 11 bases between the germline ends. Per the germline V gene, MNHEY is the CDR1 and SVGAGI is the CDR2. The CDR3, cysteine through phenylalanine, is 14 amino acids long. Of all the DNA, just the CDR3 is kept, 42 bases in frame from base 1. This sample is part of a study of T cell responses to AZD1222 COVID-19 vaccine (dated by TCRdb to the early 2020s). Turning to the overall study: TCR sequencing was performed for 230 to 250 trial participants, of whom approximately 200 were given two doses of AZD1222 and some 26 were given two doses of MenACWY control vaccine. Trial participants were enrolled by age into 18-55, 56-69 and 70-plus year subgroups, with around 150, 28 and 57 TCR-sequenced participants respectively.

The time point label of this sample denotes: about 28 days (+/-7) after the second vaccine dose. AZD1222 recipients with second doses at about 4 weeks or about 12 weeks were pooled, because spike-specific TCR depth and breadth did not differ between schedules. The vaccinee samples were drawn from two UK trials, COV001 and COV002, one of which was a single-blind randomized controlled phase 2/3 trial testing AZD1222 (ChAdOx1 nCoV-19) in healthy adults. For TCRbeta chain sequencing, PBMC samples were collected from trial participants at day 0 and at day 28 after the second dose. Broader findings and caveats from the paper: Epitopes outside the regions mutated in the B.1.351 and B.1.1.7 variants were reportedly recognized by nearly half of the unique spike-specific TCRs. Most participants were white British and females outnumbered males, and the authors suggested that clonal diversity may have been underestimated. After two AZD1222 doses, spike-specific TCR breadth and depth were significantly higher than at day 0 and than in MenACWY recipients. Because no day 14 peak-response samples were available, repertoires were characterized only after the peak T cell response. The vaccine-associated CD4 TCRs covered the entire spike protein, and the dominant responses fell in regions 160-218 and 743-854. In the small 56-69-year group, the increase in depth fell short of significance, most likely because of low power. Conclusions about previously exposed vaccinees are limited because only a handful of AZD1222 recipients were SARS-CoV-2 seropositive at baseline.

The CDR3 regions of human TCRbeta chains were analyzed by immunosequencing. The authors processed their data as follows. Repertoire TCRs were matched against a reference library of SARS-CoV-2-specific TCRs generated with the MIRA antigen-specificity platform. Breadth was defined as the fraction of unique TCRs that were SARS-CoV-2-associated, and depth was defined as the fraction of total T cells that were SARS-CoV-2-associated. Each spike-specific TCR was assigned to its reactive spike region and to a CD4 or CD8 class using the MIRA data. Log10-transformed breadth and depth values were compared by one-way ANOVA with Sidak's multiple comparisons tests. The table comes from immuneACCESS by way of TCRdb, which keeps in-frame sequences with V and J called. Part of the clones is missing from these tables; in studies checked, under half for an unresolved V gene and the rest for unknown reasons. D and trimming were read from the DNA, whereas the V and J calls and clone size are those reported in that table. The sample profile shows under 200,000 clones; roughly 90% of them were found once. The top ten constitute more than 4% of the sample.

Recombination joined TRBV6-5 with TRBJ1-1, with no D gene named confidently. The TCR originated in an adult who received the AZD1222 COVID-19 vaccine. This specimen was peripheral blood, taken 28 days after the second AZD1222 dose. The encoded CDR3 is CASSYSTSYAEAFF. The DNA sequence is as follows: TGTGCCAGCAGTTACTCGACGTCCTATGCTGAAGCTTTCTTT.